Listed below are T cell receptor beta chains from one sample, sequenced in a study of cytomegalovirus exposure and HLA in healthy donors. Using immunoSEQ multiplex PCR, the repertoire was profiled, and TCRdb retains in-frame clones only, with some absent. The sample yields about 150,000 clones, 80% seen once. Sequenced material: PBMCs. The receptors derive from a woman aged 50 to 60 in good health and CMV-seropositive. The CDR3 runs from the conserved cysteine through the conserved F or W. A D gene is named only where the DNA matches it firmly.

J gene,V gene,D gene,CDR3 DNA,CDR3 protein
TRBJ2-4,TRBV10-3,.,TGTGCCATCAGTGAGTCCCTACCAGGCGTGGCCAAAAACATTCAGTACTTC,CAISESLPGVAKNIQYF
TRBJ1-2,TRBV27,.,TGTGCCAGCAGTTTATATGGGGGGAACTATGGCTACACCTTC,CASSLYGGNYGYTF
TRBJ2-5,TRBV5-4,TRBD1,TGTGCCAGTTCGACAGGGCCCCAAGAGACCCAGTACTTC,CASSTGPQETQYF
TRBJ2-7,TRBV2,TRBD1,TGTGCCAGCAGTTTCCATACCGGGACAGGCTACGAGCAGTACTTC,CASSFHTGTGYEQYF
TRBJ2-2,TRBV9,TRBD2,TGTGCCAGCAGCGTACTGGGACTAGCGGGAGGGCCGAACACCGGGGAGCTGTTTTTT,CASSVLGLAGGPNTGELFF
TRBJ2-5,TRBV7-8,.,TGTGCCAGCAGGGCGAGGGATATGCGGGAGACCCAGTACTTC,CASRARDMRETQYF
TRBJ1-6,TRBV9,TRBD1,TGTGCCAGCAGCGCGTCCCTTACCGGGACAGGGAGTAATTCACCCCTCCACTTT,CASSASLTGTGSNSPLHF
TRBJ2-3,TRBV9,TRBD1,TGTGCCAGCAGCGTTTGGCCCCACAGGGGAGATACGCAGTATTTT,CASSVWPHRGDTQYF
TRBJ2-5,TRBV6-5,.,TGTGCCAGCAGTTACACGGTGGGCAGCCCCCAAGAGACCCAGTACTTC,CASSYTVGSPQETQYF
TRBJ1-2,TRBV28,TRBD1,TGTGCCAGCAGTTTAGACAGGGGGCCCGTCTATGACTACACCTTC,CASSLDRGPVYDYTF
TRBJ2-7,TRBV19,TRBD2,TGTGCCAGTAGTAACACGGTTGCGGGAGGGCCGTACGAGCAGTACTTC,CASSNTVAGGPYEQYF
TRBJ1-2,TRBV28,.,TGTGCCAACTCCCCCCGGCACAGCTTAATCGACTATGGCTACACCTTC,CANSPRHSLIDYGYTF
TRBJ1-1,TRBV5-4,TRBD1,TGTGCCAGCAGCCCCAGCAGGGGGGCGAACACTGAAGCTTTCTTT,CASSPSRGANTEAFF
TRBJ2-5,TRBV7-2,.,TGTGCCAGCAGCCTCGGAGGCCTCCCAGAGACCCAGTACTTC,CASSLGGLPETQYF
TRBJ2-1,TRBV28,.,TGTGCCAGCAGTTTGAGGCGGGAGCAGTTCTTC,CASSLRREQFF
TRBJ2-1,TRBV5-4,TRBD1,TGTGCCAGCAGCTCTCCTGGACAGGGGGCAAATGAGCAGTTCTTC,CASSSPGQGANEQFF
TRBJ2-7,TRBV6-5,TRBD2,TGTGCCAGCAGTTACAGTAGCGGGGGGTCCTACGAGCAGTACTTC,CASSYSSGGSYEQYF
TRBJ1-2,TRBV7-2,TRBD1,TGTGCCAGCAGCTCCCGGGACAGGCCGTTATTTGGCTACACCTTC,CASSSRDRPLFGYTF
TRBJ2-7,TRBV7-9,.,TGTGCCAGCAGCATAGAGGACAGTCCCTACGAGCAGTACTTC,CASSIEDSPYEQYF
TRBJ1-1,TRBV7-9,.,TGTGCCAGCAGCTTAGGTTCCCCCGCACAGGGGAACACTGAAGCTTTCTTT,CASSLGSPAQGNTEAFF
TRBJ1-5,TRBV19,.,TGTGCCAGTAGTTTAGGACAGAATCAGCCCCAGCATTTT,CASSLGQNQPQHF
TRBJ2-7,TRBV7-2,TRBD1,TGTGCCAGCAGCTTCATCCAGGACAGGGACAGCGAGCAGTACTTC,CASSFIQDRDSEQYF
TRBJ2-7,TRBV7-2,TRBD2,TGTGCCAGCAGCTGGACTAGCGGGAGGCCTTTTTCCTACGAGCAGTACTTC,CASSWTSGRPFSYEQYF
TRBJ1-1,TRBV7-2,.,TGTGCCAGCCACGGGGGGGGATTGAACACTGAAGCTTTCTTT,CASHGGGLNTEAFF
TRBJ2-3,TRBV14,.,TGTGCCAGCAGCCAAGAGATACGGCTGAGGAACACAGATACGCAGTATTTT,CASSQEIRLRNTDTQYF
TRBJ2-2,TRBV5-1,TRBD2,TGCGCCAGCAGCTTGGGGGCAACTAGCGGGAGATCCGGGGAGCTGTTTTTT,CASSLGATSGRSGELFF
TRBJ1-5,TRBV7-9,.,TGTGCCAGCAGCTTTGAGGGAGGACAGCCCCAGCATTTT,CASSFEGGQPQHF
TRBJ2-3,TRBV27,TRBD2,TGTGCCAGCAGCCAAAGCGGGGGGGTAGGCACAGATACGCAGTATTTT,CASSQSGGVGTDTQYF